The clone carrying this T cell receptor (beta chain) was counted only a few times. TCRdb redid the calling of the RT-PCR reads with MiXCR, one entry per CDR3 protein. The sample lists more than 600,000 distinct CDR3 sequences, 14% occurring once. The CDR3 runs 16 residues. The trim removed 4 bases at V and 7 bases at J, leaving 14 bases unmatched. CDR1 is SGDLS, CDR2 YYNGEE, per germline. The V and J genes are TRBV9 and TRBJ2-1; 7 bases match TRBD2. Specimen: memory CD4+ T cells from blood. The sequence derives from a female donor in good health, serving as a healthy control. The CDR3 region is CASSPTPPWGGNEQFF. DNA for the CDR3: TGTGCCAGCAGCCCTACGCCGCCTTGGGGGGGAAATGAGCAGTTCTTC.